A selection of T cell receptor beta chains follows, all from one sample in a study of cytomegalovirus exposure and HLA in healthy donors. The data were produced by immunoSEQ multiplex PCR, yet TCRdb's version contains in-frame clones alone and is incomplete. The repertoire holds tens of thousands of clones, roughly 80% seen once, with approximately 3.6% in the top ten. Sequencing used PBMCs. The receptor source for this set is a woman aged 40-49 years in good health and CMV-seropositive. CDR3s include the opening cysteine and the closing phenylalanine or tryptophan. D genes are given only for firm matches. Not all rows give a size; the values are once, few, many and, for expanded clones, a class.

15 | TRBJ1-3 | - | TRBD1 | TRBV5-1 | CASSLVTGAGNTIYF | TGCGCCAGCAGCTTGGTAACAGGGGCTGGAAACACCATATATTTT
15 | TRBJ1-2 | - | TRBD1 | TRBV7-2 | CASTLQGARGYGYTF | TGTGCCAGCACCCTCCAGGGGGCGCGGGGCTATGGCTACACCTTC
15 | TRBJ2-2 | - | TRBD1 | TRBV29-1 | CSVERTGGMSGELFF | TGCAGCGTTGAAAGGACAGGGGGGATGTCCGGGGAGCTGTTTTTT
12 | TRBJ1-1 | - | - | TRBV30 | CAWSVRGGPAFF | TGTGCCTGGAGTGTACGCGGGGGGCCTGCTTTCTTT
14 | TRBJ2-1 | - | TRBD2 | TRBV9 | CASSARGWDNEQFF | TGTGCCAGCAGCGCGCGGGGGTGGGACAATGAGCAGTTCTTC
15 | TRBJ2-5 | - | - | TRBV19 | CASSPSPRPGETQYF | TGTGCCAGTAGTCCATCGCCTAGGCCGGGAGAGACCCAGTACTTC
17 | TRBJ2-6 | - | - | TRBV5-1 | CASSWKTDNSGANVLTF | TGCGCCAGCAGCTGGAAGACCGACAACTCTGGGGCCAACGTCCTGACTTTC
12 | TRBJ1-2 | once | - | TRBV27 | CASRAGGDGYTF | TGTGCCAGCAGGGCGGGTGGAGATGGCTACACCTTC
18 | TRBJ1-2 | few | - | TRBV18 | CASSPITGQGRTGVSYTF | TGTGCCAGCTCACCAATAACCGGCCAGGGCCGTACTGGTGTGAGCTACACCTTC
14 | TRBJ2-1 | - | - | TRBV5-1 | CASSFGRGDNEQFF | TGCGCCAGCAGCTTTGGCAGGGGTGATAATGAGCAGTTCTTC